This T cell receptor (beta chain) was recovered during a study of T cell changes during pregnancy in multiple sclerosis. CDR1 SSHAT and CDR2 FNYEAQ come from the germline V gene (reference sequence). The CDR3 extends over 15 amino acids. Libraries were prepared by immunoSEQ multiplex PCR; TCRdb keeps only in-frame clonotypes and omits some of them. The data show tens of thousands of clones, roughly 94% seen once. A remark on this clone: Compared with germline, one end of the junction differs, possibly owing to a read error.

The TCR comes from a female donor with multiple sclerosis, enrolled in a pregnancy study. The rearrangement links TRBV7-7 to TRBJ2-7, with TRBD1 matching 7 bases. This material consisted of peripheral blood, taken before pregnancy. The CDR3 sequence is CASSPGPGQTYEQYF. The DNA of the CDR3 is TGTGCTAGCAGCCCGGGGCCGGGACAGACTTACGAGCAGTACTTC.